This T cell receptor beta chain emerged from a study of control samples from healthy donors and cancer patients. V lost 3 bases, J lost 4 bases, and 24 bases lay in between. Germline-derived CDR1 and CDR2 are DFQATT and SNEGSKA (reference sequence). This CDR3 spans 18 amino acids. TCRdb's copy holds only in-frame clones and misses some; the assay was immunoSEQ multiplex PCR. Altogether over 75,000 clones are present, 70% to 90% being singletons, with the ten largest covering around a fifth. This chain joins TRBV20-1 and TRBJ1-4; D is perhaps TRBD1 (5 bases). The sample consisted of blood. The sequence was obtained from a man aged 25-45 years in good health. The CDR3, as DNA: TGCAGTGCTAGTTACCCGGGGCGTGTGGATATTTATAATGAAAAACTGTTTTTT. The encoded protein is CSASYPGRVDIYNEKLFF.